A selection of T cell receptor beta chains follows, all from one sample in a study of T cell changes during pregnancy in multiple sclerosis. Sequencing used immunoSEQ multiplex PCR; TCRdb keeps in-frame clones, though not all of them. There are around 69,000 clones in the sample; about 92% occur only once, and 2.1% lies in the top ten. This specimen consisted of peripheral blood, obtained in the second trimester of pregnancy. The receptors shown here come from a female donor in good health, enrolled as a control in a pregnancy study. The CDR3 runs from the conserved cysteine through the conserved F or W. Fields, in order: CDR3 protein, CDR3 DNA, V gene, D gene, clone size, J gene. A D gene is named only where the DNA matches it firmly. Clone size is shown for a subset of rows, as once, few, many or a class of expanded clone.

cdr3_aa: CASRPGQSLSNEKLFF
cdr3_nt: TGTGCCAGCAGACCCGGACAGTCCCTATCAAATGAAAAACTGTTTTTT
v_call: TRBV6-6
d_call: .
clone_size: .
j_call: TRBJ1-4

cdr3_aa: CASSKTTSDTQYF
cdr3_nt: TGCGCCAGCAGCAAAACTACTTCAGATACGCAGTATTTT
v_call: TRBV4-1
d_call: .
clone_size: .
j_call: TRBJ2-3

cdr3_aa: CAWNRQGAMNQPQHF
cdr3_nt: TGTGCCTGGAACCGACAGGGGGCTATGAATCAGCCCCAGCATTTT
v_call: TRBV30
d_call: TRBD1
clone_size: .
j_call: TRBJ1-5

cdr3_aa: CASSYSNRGNTEAFF
cdr3_nt: TGTGCCAGCAGTTACTCGAACAGGGGAAACACTGAAGCTTTCTTT
v_call: TRBV6-5
d_call: TRBD1
clone_size: .
j_call: TRBJ1-1

cdr3_aa: CASSQRQGQGPGGTEAFF
cdr3_nt: TGCGCCAGCAGCCAACGGCAGGGACAGGGTCCTGGGGGCACTGAAGCTTTCTTT
v_call: TRBV4-1
d_call: TRBD1
clone_size: .
j_call: TRBJ1-1

cdr3_aa: CASSLTSGGSSEQFF
cdr3_nt: TGTGCCAGCAGTCTGACTAGCGGGGGGAGTAGTGAGCAGTTCTTC
v_call: TRBV27
d_call: TRBD2
clone_size: .
j_call: TRBJ2-1

cdr3_aa: CASSYLPGGNTEAFF
cdr3_nt: TGTGCCAGCAGTTACCTTCCCGGGGGGAACACTGAAGCTTTCTTT
v_call: TRBV6-6
d_call: .
clone_size: once
j_call: TRBJ1-1

cdr3_aa: CASTSRKNSNQPQHF
cdr3_nt: TGTGCCAGCACGTCCAGGAAAAATAGCAATCAGCCCCAGCATTTT
v_call: TRBV21-1
d_call: .
clone_size: once
j_call: TRBJ1-5

cdr3_aa: CASSPTGGAGYTF
cdr3_nt: TGTGCCAGCAGCCCGACGGGGGGGGCCGGCTACACCTTC
v_call: TRBV7-3
d_call: .
clone_size: .
j_call: TRBJ1-2

cdr3_aa: CASSRDTRTDTQYF
cdr3_nt: TGTGCCAGCAGCCGGGACACTCGCACAGATACGCAGTATTTT
v_call: TRBV9
d_call: .
clone_size: .
j_call: TRBJ2-3

cdr3_aa: CASTPGLTGQPQHF
cdr3_nt: TGTGCCAGTACCCCGGGACTTACGGGTCAGCCCCAGCATTTT
v_call: TRBV19
d_call: .
clone_size: .
j_call: TRBJ1-5

cdr3_aa: CASSLNTGELFF
cdr3_nt: TGTGCCAGCAGTCTAAACACCGGGGAGCTGTTTTTT
v_call: TRBV6-1
d_call: .
clone_size: few
j_call: TRBJ2-2